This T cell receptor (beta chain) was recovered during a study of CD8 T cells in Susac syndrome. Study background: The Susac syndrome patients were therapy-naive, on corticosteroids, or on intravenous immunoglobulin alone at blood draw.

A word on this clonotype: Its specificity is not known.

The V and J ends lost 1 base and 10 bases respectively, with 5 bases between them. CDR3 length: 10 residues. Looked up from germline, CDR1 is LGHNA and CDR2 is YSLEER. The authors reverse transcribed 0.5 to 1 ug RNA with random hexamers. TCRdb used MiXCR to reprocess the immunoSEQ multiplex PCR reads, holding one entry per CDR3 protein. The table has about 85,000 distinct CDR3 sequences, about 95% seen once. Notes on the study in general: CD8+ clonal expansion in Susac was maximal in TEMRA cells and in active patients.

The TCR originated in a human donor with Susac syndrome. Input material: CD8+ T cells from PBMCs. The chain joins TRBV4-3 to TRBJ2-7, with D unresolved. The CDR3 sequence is CASSQGLQYF. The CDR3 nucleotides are TGCGCCAGCAGCCAAGGGTTACAGTACTTC.